A selection of T cell receptor beta chains follows, all from one sample in a study of blood T cell repertoires in COVID-19. Method: immunoSEQ multiplex PCR; TCRdb's copy keeps in-frame clones and lacks some. In the table there are about 45,000 clones, 89% of which are singletons. Sequencing was performed on peripheral blood. Receptors originate from a human donor in a cohort sampled during active COVID-19. Each CDR3 is given with its conserved first and last residue. Fields, in order: clone size, J gene, D gene, V gene, CDR3 protein, CDR3 DNA. A D gene is named only where the DNA matches it firmly. Clone size is given for some rows only: seen once, a few or many times, or a class if the clone is expanded.

abundance: few; j_gene: TRBJ1-2; d_gene: TRBD1; v_gene: TRBV19; CDR3aa: CASRETGDYYGYTF; CDR3nt: TGTGCCAGTAGGGAGACAGGGGACTACTATGGCTACACCTTC
abundance: .; j_gene: TRBJ1-2; d_gene: TRBD1; v_gene: TRBV2; CDR3aa: CASSDWPRTGPNGYTF; CDR3nt: TGTGCCAGCAGTGATTGGCCCCGGACAGGGCCTAATGGCTACACCTTC
abundance: .; j_gene: TRBJ1-4; d_gene: TRBD1; v_gene: TRBV5-6; CDR3aa: CASSPRTGSNEKLFF; CDR3nt: TGTGCCAGCAGCCCAAGGACAGGGTCTAATGAAAAACTGTTTTTT
abundance: .; j_gene: TRBJ1-1; d_gene: TRBD1; v_gene: TRBV19; CDR3aa: CASSITGVNTEAFF; CDR3nt: TGTGCCAGTAGTATAACAGGGGTGAACACTGAAGCTTTCTTT
abundance: .; j_gene: TRBJ2-6; d_gene: TRBD2; v_gene: TRBV2; CDR3aa: CASSALAGLVSGANVLTF; CDR3nt: TGTGCCAGCAGTGCCCTAGCGGGCTTAGTCTCTGGGGCCAACGTCCTGACTTTC
abundance: few; j_gene: TRBJ2-6; d_gene: .; v_gene: TRBV5-6; CDR3aa: CASSSLTVRLGSGANVLTF; CDR3nt: TGTGCCAGCAGCTCGCTCACCGTGAGGCTAGGCTCTGGGGCCAACGTCCTGACTTTC
abundance: once; j_gene: TRBJ2-7; d_gene: .; v_gene: TRBV6-5; CDR3aa: CASRREGVSSYEQYF; CDR3nt: TGTGCCAGCAGAAGGGAGGGGGTGAGCTCCTACGAGCAGTACTTC
abundance: .; j_gene: TRBJ1-1; d_gene: TRBD1; v_gene: TRBV19; CDR3aa: CASSREGTGVGTEAFF; CDR3nt: TGTGCCAGTAGTAGGGAGGGGACAGGGGTAGGGACTGAAGCTTTCTTT
abundance: .; j_gene: TRBJ2-7; d_gene: .; v_gene: TRBV11-2; CDR3aa: CASSLGGAGGYEQYF; CDR3nt: TGTGCCAGCAGCTTAGGGGGGGCAGGGGGCTACGAGCAGTACTTC
abundance: .; j_gene: TRBJ1-4; d_gene: TRBD1; v_gene: TRBV4-1; CDR3aa: CASSLRTGDEKLFF; CDR3nt: TGCGCCAGCAGCCTCCGGACAGGGGACGAAAAACTGTTTTTT